This entry lists 9 T cell receptor beta chains sequenced from one sample in a study of shared clonotypes between healthy human individuals. The protocol was immunoSEQ multiplex PCR, while the TCRdb copy is restricted to in-frame clones and leaves out a portion. The sample carries more than 500,000 clones, about 96% recorded once. What was sequenced was naive CD4+ T cells sorted from blood. Regarding subset: CD45RA+ positively selected. The receptors stem from a woman aged 25 to 39 in good health.

This chain links TRBV5-4 with TRBJ1-1, with D perhaps TRBD1 (6 bases). Germline V gene data show CDR1 as SGHNT and CDR2 as YYREEE (reference sequence). Deletions cut 3 bases from V and 0 bases from J, with 12 bases between. The CDR3 is 15 residues long. CDR3 sequence: CASSWKQGMNTEAFF. CDR3 nucleotide sequence: TGTGCCAGCAGCTGGAAACAGGGAATGAACACTGAAGCTTTCTTT.

The rearrangement joins TRBV19 to TRBJ1-5; TRBD1 is a possible D gene (5 bases). Germline V lookup: CDR1 LNHDA, CDR2 SQIVND (reference sequence). The CDR3 has 18 residues. V shed 3 bases and J shed 2 bases, with 20 bases lying between them. The CDR3 sequence is CASSMGTGRWVGNQPQHF. The CDR3 DNA is TGTGCCAGTAGTATGGGGACGGGACGGTGGGTGGGCAATCAGCCCCAGCATTTT.

This chain connects TRBV5-1 to TRBJ1-1; tentative D call: TRBD1 (5 bases). V lost 0 bases, J lost 2 bases, and 11 bases lay in between. The CDR3 runs 15 residues. Looked up from germline, CDR1 is SGHRS and CDR2 is YFSETQ. As DNA, the CDR3 is TGCGCCAGCAGCTTGGGGGGGACGGTTAACACTGAAGCTTTCTTT. Translating it yields CASSLGGTVNTEAFF.

The chain links TRBV7-9 to TRBJ2-4; perhaps D is TRBD1 or TRBD2 (5 bases each). The germline V gene encodes CDR1 SEHNR and CDR2 FQNEAQ (reference sequence). This CDR3 is built from 13 residues. Trimming took 7 bases from V and 6 from J, leaving 13 bases between them. The CDR3 coding sequence is TGTGCCAGCACCCGCCCCGGGACAAACATTCAGTACTTC. This sequence encodes CASTRPGTNIQYF.

This chain joins TRBV9 and TRBJ2-7; D is ambiguous. Germline lookup yields CDR1 SGDLS and CDR2 YYNGEE. The CDR3 covers 16 residues. The ends were cut back, 4 bases at V and 2 bases at J, with 19 bases in the middle. CDR3 nucleotides: TGTGCCAGCAGCCAACGGAGCACCGGGCCTACCTACGAGCAGTACTTC. As protein: CASSQRSTGPTYEQYF.

This chain links TRBV19 with TRBJ2-1; D is possibly TRBD2 (5 bases). V was cut by 3 bases and J by 4 bases, with 10 bases left in between. The CDR3 loop spans 14 amino acids. CDR1 is LNHDA, CDR2 SQIVND, per germline (reference sequence). The DNA for the CDR3 is TGTGCCAGTAGTATGGCGGGTGTGTACAATGAGCAGTTCTTC. This encodes CASSMAGVYNEQFF.

This clone was recorded once. This CDR3 reads CASSPAGIGETQYF. CDR3 bases: TGTGCCAGCAGCCCTGCGGGGATCGGGGAGACCCAGTACTTC. J is TRBJ2-5 and V is TRBV7-9, with D perhaps matching TRBD2 (6 bases). Germline CDR1 SEHNR, CDR2 FQNEAQ (reference sequence). The V end was cut by 5 bases, the J end by 5 bases, with 15 bases between. The length of the CDR3 is 14 residues.

This chain uses TRBV5-1 with TRBJ2-2; 10 bases are a match to TRBD2. This CDR3 contains 17 residues. Per the germline V gene, CDR1 is SGHRS and CDR2 is YFSETQ. The trim removed 3 bases at V and 2 bases at J, leaving 7 bases unmatched. CDR3 DNA: TGCGCCAGCAGCTACCCCGGACTAGCGGAAAACACCGGGGAGCTGTTTTTT. It codes for CASSYPGLAENTGELFF.

The chain links TRBV13 to TRBJ2-2; D unresolved. CDR1 and CDR2 (germline): PRHDT, FYEKMQ (reference sequence). The CDR3 totals 15 residues. Trimming removed 3 bases from V and 0 bases from J, with 8 bases in between. The CDR3, as DNA: TGTGCCAGCAGCTTCCCCCCGCCGAACACCGGGGAGCTGTTTTTT. Residues: CASSFPPPNTGELFF.